This TCR beta chain was captured in a study of lymphopenia after photon versus proton radiotherapy. Trimming left V 4 bases short and J 0 bases short, with 7 bases between. The germline gives CDR1 MNHEY, CDR2 SMNVEV (reference sequence). CDR3 length equals 14 residues. Method: immunoSEQ multiplex PCR; TCRdb's copy keeps in-frame clones and lacks some. The profile shows tens of thousands of clones, about four fifths of them singletons. Study-wide results and limits: Authors raise, but do not show, better survival with proton therapy.

With respect to this clone: What it binds is not known.

This chain uses TRBV27 with TRBJ1-5; no clear D gene. This material consisted of peripheral blood, taken from a patient treated with proton-based radiotherapy. The clonotype was recovered from a man in his 60s with pancreatic cancer. Here the CDR3 DNA reads TGTGCCAGCAGTTCTAGTCATAGCAATCAGCCCCAGCATTTT. It is translated as CASSSSHSNQPQHF.